These 14 T cell receptor beta chains share one sample of origin, sequenced in a study of blood T cell repertoires in COVID-19. Sequencing used immunoSEQ multiplex PCR; TCRdb keeps in-frame clones, though not all of them. The data contain nearly 250,000 clones, 86% of them seen just once; the ten biggest clones take up approximately 5%. Sample: peripheral blood. These TCRs come from an elderly woman with COVID-19, enrolled during active disease.

This chain links TRBV6-5 with TRBJ2-5, with D possibly matching TRBD2 (5 bases). This CDR3 comprises 15 residues. CDR1 and CDR2 from the germline V gene are MNHEY and SVGAGI. Trimming took off 6 bases at V and 5 bases at J, with 19 bases between the two ends. CDR3 loop: CASRIADGERETQYF. CDR3 coding DNA: TGTGCCAGCAGGATCGCGGATGGGGAGCGGGAGACCCAGTACTTC.

J is TRBJ2-7 and V is TRBV7-2; TRBD2 matches 10 bases. With V trimmed by 1 base and J by 6 bases, 0 bases remained unmatched. CDR3 length: 13 residues. Germline V gives CDR1 SGHTA, CDR2 FQGNSA. For the CDR3, the DNA is TGTGCCAGCAGCTTAGGGACTAGCGGCGAGCAGTACGTC. It yields the protein CASSLGTSGEQYV.

The chain has TRBV9 and TRBJ1-3; 9 bases match TRBD1. V was clipped by 2 bases and J by 7 bases; unmatched bases: 10. This CDR3 region has 16 residues. The germline gives CDR1 SGDLS, CDR2 YYNGEE. The CDR3: CASSVAVEGTGNTIYF. In nucleotides, the CDR3 is TGTGCCAGCAGCGTGGCCGTCGAGGGGACAGGGAACACCATATATTTT.

This rearrangement joins TRBV5-5 to TRBJ2-5; no definite D call. The V gene lost 3 bases and the J gene lost 5 bases, with 11 bases spanning the gap. This CDR3 spans 13 amino acids. CDR1 and CDR2 (germline): SGHKS, YYEKEE (reference sequence). The CDR3 is CASSSISGETQYF. CDR3 in DNA: TGTGCCAGCAGCTCCATTTCCGGGGAGACCCAGTACTTC.

V is TRBV6-2 or TRBV6-3 and J is TRBJ2-3; 7 bases align to TRBD1. V lost 4 bases to trimming and J lost 1 base; unmatched junction nucleotides: 5. CDR1 MNHEY and CDR2 SVGEGT come from the germline V gene. The CDR3 runs to 15 residues. Here the CDR3 reads CASSSRGLGTDTQYF. CDR3 in DNA: TGTGCCAGCAGTTCGAGGGGGCTCGGCACAGATACGCAGTATTTT.

The V and J genes are TRBV5-1 and TRBJ2-6; D uncertain. The CDR3 sequence is 16 residues long. The V end lost 4 bases, the J end lost 0 bases, and 11 bases lay between the germline ends. CDR1 SGHRS and CDR2 YFSETQ come from the germline V gene. Written as DNA, the CDR3 is TGCGCCAGCAGCAATGTGGGCATCTCTGGGGCCAACGTCCTGACTTTC. Its translation: CASSNVGISGANVLTF.

To note about this clone: The sample carries other DNA sequences with the same CDR3. The chain employs TRBV6-5 and TRBJ1-1; D is uncertain. CDR1 is MNHEY, CDR2 SVGAGI, per germline. Deletions cut 5 bases from V and 0 bases from J, with 10 bases between. This CDR3 has 14 amino acids. The CDR3 is CASSRGLMNTEAFF. CDR3 DNA: TGTGCCAGCAGTCGCGGCCTCATGAACACTGAAGCTTTCTTT.

The chain carries TRBV5-1 and TRBJ2-3; 8 positions agree with TRBD2. With 5 bases clipped from V and 1 base from J, the junction kept 6 bases outside the gene matches. CDR1 and CDR2 (germline): SGHRS, YFSETQ. This CDR3 has 15 amino acids. The chain's CDR3 is CASRETSVGTDTQYF. Here the CDR3 DNA reads TGCGCCAGCAGAGAGACTAGCGTCGGCACAGATACGCAGTATTTT.

This clone was observed a single time. DNA for the CDR3: TGCGCCAGCAGCTTGGGGACAGGGGGCCCTAGCACAGATACGCAGTATTTT. Encoded protein: CASSLGTGGPSTDTQYF. The rearrangement uses TRBV5-1 and TRBJ2-3; 11 bases line up with TRBD1. V was pared by 0 bases and J by 0 bases, with 3 bases of the junction left unmatched. In germline, CDR1 is SGHRS, CDR2 YFSETQ. The length of the CDR3 is 17 residues. Supplemented by reference TRBV5-1 and TRBJ2-3, the full variable domain reads KAGVTQTPRYLIKTRGQQVTLSCSPISGHRSVSWYQQTPGQGLQFLFEYFSETQRNKGNFPGRFSGRQFSNSRSEMNVSTLELGDSALYLCASSLGTGGPSTDTQYFGPGTRLTVL.

This sequence joins TRBV30 and TRBJ1-3, with TRBD1 matching over 10 bases. CDR3 length: 14 amino acids. Per the germline V gene, CDR1 is GTSNPN and CDR2 is SVGIG (reference sequence). V lost 3 bases and J lost 7; bases outside the gene matches: 6. The CDR3 DNA follows: TGTGCCTGGAGCCCCGGGACAGGGGTTAACACCATATATTTT. Translated, it gives CAWSPGTGVNTIYF.

The count of this clone is one. Mismatch with germline at one junction end may stem from a read error. This CDR3 is also generated by other DNA sequences in the sample. This rearrangement joins TRBV19 to TRBJ1-2; possibly TRBD1 for D (6 bases). The length of the CDR3 is 13 residues. CDR1 is LNHDA and CDR2 is SQIVND in the germline V gene (reference sequence). CDR3 sequence: CASSITQGSGYTF. CDR3 in DNA: TGTGCCAGTAGTATCACGCAGGGGAGCGGCTATACCTTC.

This clone is a singleton in its sample. V usage is TRBV19 and J usage is TRBJ2-5, with 7 bases matching TRBD2. The CDR3 extends over 15 amino acids. V shed 6 bases and J 3 bases; nucleotides not matched to a gene: 10. Per the germline V gene, CDR1 is LNHDA and CDR2 is SQIVND (reference sequence). Here the CDR3 reads CASRGWASGEETQYF. In nucleotides, the CDR3 is TGTGCCAGTAGGGGTTGGGCTAGCGGCGAAGAGACCCAGTACTTC. The variable domain in full, completed from reference TRBV19 and TRBJ2-5, reads DGGITQSPKYLFRKEGQNVTLSCEQNLNHDAMYWYRQDPGQGLRLIYYSQIVNDFQKGDIAEGYSVSREKKESFPLTVTSAQKNPTAFYLCASRGWASGEETQYFGPGTRLLVL.

This chain joins TRBV7-3 and TRBJ2-6, with a possible D match to TRBD1 (6 bases). Germline loops: CDR1 SGHTA, CDR2 FQGTGA. CDR3 size: 16 residues. V lost 3 bases and J 4 bases, leaving 13 bases between the germline ends. The CDR3 spells CASSFQGRAGANVLTF. For the CDR3, the DNA is TGTGCCAGCAGCTTCCAGGGGCGGGCCGGGGCCAACGTCCTGACTTTC.

This clone has just a few counts. The chain carries TRBV27 and TRBJ2-1, with D perhaps matching TRBD1 (6 bases). Germline assignment: CDR1 MNHEY and CDR2 SMNVEV (reference sequence). The V and J ends lost 5 bases and 5 bases respectively, with 13 bases between them. The length of the CDR3 is 14 residues. The CDR3 is CASSQDRNNNEQFF. CDR3 DNA: TGTGCCAGCAGTCAGGACAGAAATAACAATGAGCAGTTCTTC.